The next 17 T cell receptor beta chains were all read from a single sample in a study of blood T cells in healthy people across ages (dated by TCRdb to about 2015). Libraries came from 5' RACE. TCRdb lists the instrument as Illumina HiSeq 2500. A second PCR of about 7 to 12 cycles was performed with a sample-barcoded 5' primer and a J-beta primer mix. TCRdb took the public reads, trimmed them with fastp at Q25, ran MiXCR for clone calling and kept in-frame beta chains. Identical CDR3 proteins give one entry, which carries the most common genes and DNA. A total of about 1.5 million distinct CDR3 sequences appear in this sample, approximately 39% of them only once. The ten top clones hold roughly 3.7% of the sample. What was sequenced was blood. These TCRs come from a woman under 30 in good health.

For this clonotype: Without the conserved terminal phenylalanine or tryptophan, this CDR3 likely stems from a read error. The chain has TRBV15 and TRBJ2-1; the match to TRBD2 covers 7 bases. CDR1 LNHNV and CDR2 YYDKDF come from the germline V gene (reference sequence). Trimming removed 1 base from V and 9 bases from J; junction bases left unmatched: 9. The CDR3 has 15 amino acids. The CDR3 loop reads CATSRVMGRAPEQFV. DNA for the CDR3: TGTGCCACCAGCAGAGTTATGGGGAGGGCTCCTGAGCAGTTCGTC.

V and J are TRBV12-3 or TRBV12-4 and TRBJ2-1, with D possibly matching TRBD2 (7 bases). The CDR3 sequence is 17 residues long. Trimming stripped 6 bases from V and 6 bases from J, with 24 bases between. The CDR3 reads CASRPLSGVGGSNEQFF. CDR3 sequence (DNA): TGTGCCAGCAGACCTTTATCAGGGGTCGGGGGGAGCAATGAGCAGTTCTTC.

The chain carries TRBV28 and TRBJ2-2; no clear D gene. Germline CDR1 reads MDHEN; CDR2 reads SYDVKM. V was cut by 7 bases and J by 1 base, with 10 bases left in between. CDR3 length: 14 amino acids. The CDR3 sequence: CASNILLNTGELFF. The CDR3 region has the DNA TGTGCCAGCAACATTCTTCTGAACACCGGGGAGCTGTTTTTT.

V usage is TRBV12-3 or TRBV12-4 and J usage is TRBJ1-2; unclear D gene. The CDR3 is 13 amino acids. V shed 6 bases and J shed 0 bases, with 8 bases lying between them. DNA of the CDR3: TGTGCCAGCAGACTGCAGACTAACTATGGCTACACCTTC. This sequence encodes CASRLQTNYGYTF.

This clonotype was seen only a few times. V and J are TRBV5-1 and TRBJ1-2; D not resolved. The V gene's germline CDR1 is SGHRS and CDR2 YFSETQ. Trimming took 4 bases from V and 4 from J, leaving 23 bases between them. The CDR3 length is 17 residues. The CDR3 region has the DNA TGCGCCAGCAGCCCCGGACTTATGGAGACGGGCATCTATGGCTACACCTTC. It codes for CASSPGLMETGIYGYTF.

V usage is TRBV27 and J usage is TRBJ2-5; maybe TRBD1 (5 bases). The CDR3 contains 14 residues. The V gene lost 3 bases and the J gene lost 4 bases, with 12 bases spanning the gap. The germline V gene has CDR1 MNHEY and CDR2 SMNVEV (reference sequence). CDR3 sequence: CASSFHGATETQYF. CDR3 in DNA: TGTGCCAGCAGTTTTCATGGGGCAACAGAGACCCAGTACTTC.

This clonotype was seen more than once but under ten times. The chain is built from TRBV24-1 and TRBJ2-7; 8 bases are a match to TRBD1. The DNA end lines up better with TRBJ2-5; the J call may be wrong. The CDR3 length is 14 residues. Germline CDR1 is KGHDR and CDR2 is SFDVKD. CDR3 sequence reads: CATSDSGGLETQYF. In nucleotides, the CDR3 is TGTGCCACCAGTGATTCAGGGGGCCTAGAGACCCAGTACTTC.

The chain couples TRBV4-2 to TRBJ2-1; perhaps TRBD2 as D (6 bases). V lost 1 base and J lost 5, with 15 bases in between. The germline V gene encodes CDR1 LGHNA and CDR2 YNFKEQ. The CDR3 has 16 amino acids. In nucleotides, the CDR3 is TGTGCCAGCAGCCAAGGGATGGGACTCCCCGACAATGAGCAGTTCTTC. This encodes CASSQGMGLPDNEQFF.

V gene TRBV27 combines with J gene TRBJ1-6; no reliable D call. Germline V gene lookup returns CDR1 MNHEY and CDR2 SMNVEV (reference sequence). The V and J ends lost 5 bases and 7 bases respectively, with 12 bases between them. The CDR3 sequence is 14 residues long. The CDR3 protein is CASSVTGKNSPLHF. The CDR3 DNA sequence: TGTGCCAGCAGTGTGACGGGGAAAAATTCACCCCTCCACTTT.

The rearrangement links TRBV12-3 or TRBV12-4 to TRBJ2-5; TRBD2 agrees at 11 bases. After removal of 5 bases from V and 7 bases from J, the junction contained 21 bases not matched to a gene. The CDR3 has 19 amino acids. The DNA of the CDR3 is TGTGCCAGCAGTCTTCATTGGGGGACTAGCGGTAACCTCATTACGACCCAGTACTTC. It specifies CASSLHWGTSGNLITTQYF.

The chain joins TRBV7-6 to TRBJ2-3; D ambiguous. This CDR3 is 14 amino acids long. Deletions cut 5 bases from V and 1 base from J, with 10 bases between. CDR1 is SGHVS, CDR2 FNYEAQ, per germline. This chain's CDR3 is CASSVHAGTDTQYF. The CDR3 DNA reads as TGTGCCAGCAGCGTCCATGCGGGCACAGATACGCAGTATTTT.

The chain is built from TRBV18 and TRBJ2-3; 7 positions agree with TRBD2. V lost 1 base to trimming and J lost 0 bases; unmatched junction nucleotides: 7. The CDR3 loop spans 17 amino acids. In germline, CDR1 is KGHSH, CDR2 LQKENI. CDR3: CASSPRSSGKSTDTQYF. In nucleotides, the CDR3 is TGTGCCAGCTCACCACGGTCTAGCGGAAAGAGCACAGATACGCAGTATTTT.

The CDR3 is CASRPQGNNEQYF. CDR3 nucleotide sequence: TGTGCCAGCAGACCGCAGGGTAACAATGAGCAGTACTTC. This chain connects TRBV6-2 or TRBV6-3 to TRBJ2-7; tentative D call: TRBD1 (5 bases). Trimming removed 6 bases from V and 7 bases from J, with 16 bases in between. Germline CDR1 MNHEY, CDR2 SVGEGT. This CDR3 is 13 amino acids long.

The J gene is TRBJ2-7, the V gene TRBV7-9, with D perhaps matching TRBD1 or TRBD2 (5 bases each). The CDR3 is 15 amino acids. Deletions cut 2 bases from V and 6 bases from J, with 17 bases between. CDR1 is SEHNR, CDR2 FQNEAQ, per germline (reference sequence). CDR3 loop: CASSLNAGGFSEQYF. The CDR3 bases are TGTGCCAGCAGCTTAAACGCTGGGGGTTTCTCCGAGCAGTACTTC.

A few counts support this clonotype. This rearrangement joins TRBV4-1 to TRBJ2-5; D unclear. Germline loops: CDR1 MGHRA, CDR2 YSYEKL. The V and J ends lost 3 bases and 2 bases respectively, with 16 bases between them. CDR3 length: 16 amino acids. CDR3 nucleotide sequence: TGCGCCAGCAGCCAGACCCCCCGCACTAATCAAGAGACCCAGTACTTC. Translation: CASSQTPRTNQETQYF.

The V call is TRBV12-3 or TRBV12-4, the J call TRBJ2-4, with 7 bases fitting TRBD2. With V trimmed by 0 bases and J by 6 bases, 2 bases remained unmatched. The CDR3 contains 14 residues. The CDR3 here is CASSLAGGINIQYF. In nucleotides, the CDR3 is TGTGCCAGCAGTTTAGCGGGAGGGATAAACATTCAGTACTTC.

This clonotype was recorded a few times. The V and J genes are TRBV6-5 and TRBJ1-1; D might be TRBD1 (5 bases). Trimming took 6 bases from V and 10 from J, leaving 15 bases between them. This CDR3 has 12 amino acids. Germline CDR1 MNHEY, CDR2 SVGAGI. Here the CDR3 DNA reads TGTGCCAGCAGCCGGACAAATTCCAGAGCTTTCTTT. Protein sequence: CASSRTNSRAFF.